This TCR beta chain was captured in a study of blood T cell repertoires in COVID-19. Produced via immunoSEQ multiplex PCR; TCRdb's table is partial and in-frame only. The data hold about 310,000 clones, with roughly 91% observed a single time. V lost 5 bases and J lost 9; bases outside the gene matches: 12. Germline assignment: CDR1 LNHDA and CDR2 SQIVND (reference sequence). The CDR3 loop spans 14 amino acids. Participants were aged roughly 18 to 90 years, lived in under 30 US areas, and enrolled virtually. Sequenced: PBMCs or T cells enriched from blood (not recorded which). The origin of this receptor is a woman in her 30s who had recovered from COVID-19. The chain couples TRBV19 to TRBJ2-5, with 7 bases identical to TRBD2. CDR3 DNA: TGTGCCAGTAGTGCGCCCGGGACTACTCTCCCCCAGTACTTC. Translation: CASSAPGTTLPQYF.